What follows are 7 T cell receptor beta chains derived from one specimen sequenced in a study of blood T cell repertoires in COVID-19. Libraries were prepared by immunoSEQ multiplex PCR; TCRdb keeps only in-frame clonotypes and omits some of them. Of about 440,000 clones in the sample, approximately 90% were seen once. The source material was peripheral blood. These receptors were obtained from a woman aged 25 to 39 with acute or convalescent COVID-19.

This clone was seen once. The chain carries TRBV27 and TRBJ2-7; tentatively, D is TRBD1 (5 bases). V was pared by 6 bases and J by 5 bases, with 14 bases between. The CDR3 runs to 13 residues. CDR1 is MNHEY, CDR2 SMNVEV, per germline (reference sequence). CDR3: CASRRGIEDEQYF. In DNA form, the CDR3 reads TGTGCCAGCAGAAGGGGCATAGAGGACGAGCAGTACTTC.

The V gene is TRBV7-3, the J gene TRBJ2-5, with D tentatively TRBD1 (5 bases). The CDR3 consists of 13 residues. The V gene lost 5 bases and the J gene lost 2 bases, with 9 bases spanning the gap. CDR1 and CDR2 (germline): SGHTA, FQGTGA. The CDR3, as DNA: TGTGCCAGCAGCCATGACAGACAAGAGACCCAGTACTTC. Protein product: CASSHDRQETQYF.

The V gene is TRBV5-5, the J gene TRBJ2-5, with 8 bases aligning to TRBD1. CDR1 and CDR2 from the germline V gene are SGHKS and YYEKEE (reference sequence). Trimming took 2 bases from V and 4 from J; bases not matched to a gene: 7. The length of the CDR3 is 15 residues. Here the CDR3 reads CASSFYGQGGETQYF. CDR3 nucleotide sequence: TGTGCCAGCAGCTTCTACGGACAGGGAGGAGAGACCCAGTACTTC.

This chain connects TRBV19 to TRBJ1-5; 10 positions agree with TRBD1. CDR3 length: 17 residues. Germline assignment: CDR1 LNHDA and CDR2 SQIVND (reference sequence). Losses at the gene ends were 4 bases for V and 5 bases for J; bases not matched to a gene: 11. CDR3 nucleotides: TGTGCCAGTAGTAACACGGGGAGGACAGGGGGGGATCAGCCCCAGCATTTT. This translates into CASSNTGRTGGDQPQHF. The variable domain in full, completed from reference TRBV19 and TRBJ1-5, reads DGGITQSPKYLFRKEGQNVTLSCEQNLNHDAMYWYRQDPGQGLRLIYYSQIVNDFQKGDIAEGYSVSREKKESFPLTVTSAQKNPTAFYLCASSNTGRTGGDQPQHFGDGTRLSIL.

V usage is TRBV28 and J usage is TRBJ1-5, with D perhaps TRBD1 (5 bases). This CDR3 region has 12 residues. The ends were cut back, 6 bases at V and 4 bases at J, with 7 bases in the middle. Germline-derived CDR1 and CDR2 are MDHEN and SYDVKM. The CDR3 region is CASRAGNQPQHF. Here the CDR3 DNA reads TGTGCCAGCAGGGCAGGGAATCAGCCCCAGCATTTT.

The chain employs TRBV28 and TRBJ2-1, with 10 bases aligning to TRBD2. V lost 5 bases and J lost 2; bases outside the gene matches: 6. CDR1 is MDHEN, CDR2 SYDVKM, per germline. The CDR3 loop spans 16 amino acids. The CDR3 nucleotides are TGTGCCAGCAGTCTAAAACTAGCGGGGACCTACAATGAGCAGTTCTTC. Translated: CASSLKLAGTYNEQFF.

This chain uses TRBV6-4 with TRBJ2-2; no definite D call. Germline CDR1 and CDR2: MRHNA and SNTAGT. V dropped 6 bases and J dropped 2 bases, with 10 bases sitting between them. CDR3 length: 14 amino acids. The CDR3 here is CASRRDTNTGELFF. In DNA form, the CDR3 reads TGTGCCAGCAGACGCGACACTAACACCGGGGAGCTGTTTTTT.